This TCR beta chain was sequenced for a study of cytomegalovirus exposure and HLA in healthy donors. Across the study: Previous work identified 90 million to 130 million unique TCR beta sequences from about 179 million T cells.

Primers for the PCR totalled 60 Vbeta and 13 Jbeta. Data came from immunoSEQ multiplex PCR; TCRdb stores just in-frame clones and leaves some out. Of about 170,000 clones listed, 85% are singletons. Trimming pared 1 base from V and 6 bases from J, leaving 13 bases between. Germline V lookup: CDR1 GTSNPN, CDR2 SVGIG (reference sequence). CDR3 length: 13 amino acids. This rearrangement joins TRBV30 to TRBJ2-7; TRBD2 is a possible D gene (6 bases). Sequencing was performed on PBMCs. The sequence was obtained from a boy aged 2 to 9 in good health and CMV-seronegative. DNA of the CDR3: TGTGCCTGGAGTGCGACAGACGGGGGCGAGCAGTACTTC. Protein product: CAWSATDGGEQYF.